Below, one T cell receptor (beta chain) is given with its context. The antigen is undetermined. The data were taken from a study of cytomegalovirus exposure and HLA in healthy donors. Study-wide results and limits: Sequencing had likely introduced a cluster of highly shared sequence variants as an artifact.

Primers for the PCR totalled 60 Vbeta and 13 Jbeta. Libraries were prepared by immunoSEQ multiplex PCR; TCRdb keeps only in-frame clonotypes and omits some of them. Of approximately 170,000 clones in the sample, roughly 80% are singletons; the top ten hold 2.5% to 3.5%. The sequence was obtained from a female donor in good health and CMV-seronegative. Sequenced: PBMCs.

The CDR3 loop reads CASSSIAGARVRQYF. CDR3 in DNA: TGTGCCAGCAGTTCGATAGCGGGAGCCCGGGTACGGCAGTACTTC. The genes are TRBV11-2 and TRBJ2-7; 9 bases are a match to TRBD2. Germline values: CDR1 SGHAT, CDR2 FQNNGV. The CDR3 extends over 15 amino acids. The ends lost 6 bases at V and 9 bases at J; junction bases unmatched: 15.